Listed below are T cell receptor beta chains from one sample, sequenced in a study of T cell repertoires in cytomegalovirus infection. TCRdb reprocessed the reads with MiXCR, giving one entry per CDR3 protein. The table records around 770,000 distinct CDR3 sequences, approximately 32% of them present only once. Their cognate antigens are unknown. The sequencing here drew on cultured CD8+ T cells from PBMCs, taken from culture after CMV antigen stimulation. The receptors stem from a human donor in good health (CMV status not recorded). Some clones in this sample may be carry-over from other donors' samples. The conserved cysteine and the conserved F or W are not part of the CDR3 here. Size values are once, few and many counts, or a class for expanded clones, and some rows have none.

>.|TRBV4-1|TRBJ2-1
ASSRAGGGWAHEQF
>.|TRBV7-8|TRBJ2-1
ASTKNRLGDNEQF
>.|TRBV7-9|TRBJ1-6
ASTPADSPLH
>few|TRBV12-3/TRBV12-4|TRBJ2-3
ASSWDYRGFDTQY
>few|TRBV6-5|TRBJ1-3
ASSPGQYSGNTIY
>many|TRBV7-2|TRBJ1-1
ASSAGGFSTEAF
>few|TRBV5-1|TRBJ1-2
ASSLARGPNYGYT
>few|TRBV7-9|TRBJ1-2
ASSLANGGYT
>few|TRBV6-1|TRBJ1-1
ASSDLEMNTEAF
>.|TRBV6-1|TRBJ2-3
ASSYGGSDTQY
>many|TRBV7-8|TRBJ2-1
ASSTSGGYNEQF
>.|TRBV6-1|TRBJ1-5
ASNRDTSSPQH